The source of this TCR beta chain is a study of Ad26.COV2.S vaccination and SARS-CoV-2 variants (dated by TCRdb to about 2021). Regarding the research as a whole: Vaccine-arm donors came from COV1001, a multicentre, randomized, double-blind, placebo-controlled phase I-IIa trial of Ad26.COV2.S in healthy adults. Throughout the experiments and outcome assessment, investigators stayed blinded to trial group allocation. The TCR-sequenced set comprised approximately 30 samples: around 20 Ad26.COV2.S vaccine recipients, 5 placebo recipients and 8 SARS-CoV-2 convalescent individuals. Participants in the trial were split at random into five groups of five each, receiving low-dose or high-dose Ad26.COV2.S once or twice, or else placebo on both occasions. Ad26.COV2.S was administered intramuscularly at a dose of 5x10^10 or 1x10^11 viral particles, either as one shot or as two shots given 56 days apart. The specificity and breadth of SARS-CoV-2-reactive T cell receptors after Ad26.COV2.S vaccination were assessed by TCRbeta repertoire sequencing.

This clone is a singleton in its sample. The antigen this receptor binds is unknown. Base qualities are not provided; no much larger clone lies one nucleotide away. The immunoSEQ Assay was used to sequence TCRbeta CDR3 regions. After extraction, genomic DNA underwent amplification by bias-controlled multiplex PCR, followed by high-throughput sequencing. The original methods were these. To quantify the absolute abundance of every unique TCRbeta CDR3 region, sequences were collapsed and filtered. T cell fraction was estimated by normalization of TCRbeta template counts to usable DNA, with usable DNA being measured through amplification of reference genes present in all nucleated cells. Repertoire TCRs were annotated as SARS-CoV-2-specific by exact matching of V gene, CDR3 amino acid sequence and J gene to a known reactive TCR set. MIRA supplied the reference SARS-CoV-2 TCR set, which was filtered for enrichment in COVID-19-positive ImmuneCODE repertoires so that public or cross-reactive TCRs were removed. Using the MIRA antigens, annotated TCRs were further analysed by specific ORF or by position within an ORF. Breadth was defined as annotated unique rearrangements over total unique productive rearrangements; depth was the summed frequency of those rearrangements. TCR breadth was compared between groups using two-sided Wilcoxon rank-sum tests. The table was pulled from immuneACCESS by TCRdb, which kept in-frame rearrangements only. Such tables lose some clones; where checked, under half of the loss comes from unresolved V genes, and the rest has no known cause. That table supplies the V and J calls and clone size; D and trimming were determined from the DNA. The sample contains 200,000 to 300,000 clones, roughly 90% of them found a single time. Of the sample, about 10% is held by the ten largest clones.

Paper-wide results and their limitations: Spike-specific TCR breadth was higher in Ad26.COV2.S recipients than in placebo recipients (P = 0.0014). After vaccination, spike-specific CD8+ and CD4+ T cell responses were reported to show substantial breadth. The study was not powered to compare responses between vaccine doses or regimens. Vaccine and placebo recipients had comparable non-spike TCR breadth, which fits with the vaccine containing only spike. According to the authors, total T cell responses may have been underestimated by the TCR breadth and depth analyses.

The treatment or condition label for this specimen denotes: roughly 20 received Ad26.COV2.S at low or high dose, single or two shots; 5 received placebo; per-sample allocation not given. Repertoires of vaccine and placebo recipients were sequenced from samples taken on day 63 after the first injection. Between 29 July and 7 August 2020, Cohort 1b enrolled around 24 adults aged 18-55 years at one site in Boston, USA. Ad26.COV2.S was a replication-incompetent adenovirus type 26 vector that expressed a prefusion-stabilized SARS-CoV-2 spike protein derived from the original Wuhan strain. The sequence came from a person aged 18-65 years who received the Ad26.COV2.S COVID-19 vaccine or a placebo. The sequencing used peripheral blood, collected in a trial of Ad26.COV2.S vaccine versus placebo.

The DNA is TGTGCCAGCAGCGTAGACAGGGGGACTGGACAGCCCCAGCATTTT. It encodes CASSVDRGTGQPQHF. The chain joins TRBV6-2 or TRBV6-3 to TRBJ1-5, and 9 bases in between align with TRBD1. Measured from the cysteine to the phenylalanine, the CDR3 is 15 residues long. Left in the record is the CDR3 DNA by itself, 45 bases read in frame from the first base. Sequences MNHEY (CDR1) and SVGEGT (CDR2) are obtained from the germline V gene. Relative to germline, V is missing 6 bases and J is missing 7 bases, with 10 bases of the junction outside any gene match.